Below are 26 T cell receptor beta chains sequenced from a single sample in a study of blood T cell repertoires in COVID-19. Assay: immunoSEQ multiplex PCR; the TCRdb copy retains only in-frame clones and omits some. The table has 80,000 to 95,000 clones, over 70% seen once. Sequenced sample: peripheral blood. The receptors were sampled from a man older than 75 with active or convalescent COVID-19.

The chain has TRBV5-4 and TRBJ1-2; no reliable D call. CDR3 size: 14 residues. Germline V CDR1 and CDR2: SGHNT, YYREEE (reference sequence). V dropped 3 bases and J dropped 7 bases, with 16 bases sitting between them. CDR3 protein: CASSWASRAGGYTF. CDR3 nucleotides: TGTGCCAGCAGCTGGGCCTCGAGGGCGGGTGGCTACACCTTC.

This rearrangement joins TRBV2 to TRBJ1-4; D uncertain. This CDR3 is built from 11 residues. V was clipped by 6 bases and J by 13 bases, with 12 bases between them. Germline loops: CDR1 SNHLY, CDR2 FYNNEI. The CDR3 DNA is TGTGCCAGCAGCCGAGACCCAGGACTGTTTTTT. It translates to CASSRDPGLFF.

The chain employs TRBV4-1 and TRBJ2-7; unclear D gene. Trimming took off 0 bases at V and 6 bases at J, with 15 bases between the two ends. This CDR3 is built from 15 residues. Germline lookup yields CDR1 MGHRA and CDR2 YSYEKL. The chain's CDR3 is CASSQELRQGSEQYF. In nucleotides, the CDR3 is TGCGCCAGCAGCCAAGAACTTAGACAAGGCAGCGAGCAGTACTTC.

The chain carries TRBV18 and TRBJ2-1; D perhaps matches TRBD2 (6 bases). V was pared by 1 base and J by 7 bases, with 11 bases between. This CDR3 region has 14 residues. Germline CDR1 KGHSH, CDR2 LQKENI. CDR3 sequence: CASSPRQSGNEQFF. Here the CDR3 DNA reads TGTGCCAGCTCACCACGACAGAGCGGGAATGAGCAGTTCTTC.

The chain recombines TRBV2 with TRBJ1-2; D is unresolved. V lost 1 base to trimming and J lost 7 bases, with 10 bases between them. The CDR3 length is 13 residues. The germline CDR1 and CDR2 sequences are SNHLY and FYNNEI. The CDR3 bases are TGTGCCAGCAGTGAAGTCGAGTTTGGTGGCTACACCTTC. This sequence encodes CASSEVEFGGYTF.

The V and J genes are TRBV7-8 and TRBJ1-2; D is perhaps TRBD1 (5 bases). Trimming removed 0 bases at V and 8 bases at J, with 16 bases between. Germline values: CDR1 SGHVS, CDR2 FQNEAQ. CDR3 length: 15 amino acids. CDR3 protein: CASSLAETPWGGYTF. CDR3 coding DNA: TGTGCCAGCAGCTTAGCAGAAACACCTTGGGGCGGCTACACCTTC.

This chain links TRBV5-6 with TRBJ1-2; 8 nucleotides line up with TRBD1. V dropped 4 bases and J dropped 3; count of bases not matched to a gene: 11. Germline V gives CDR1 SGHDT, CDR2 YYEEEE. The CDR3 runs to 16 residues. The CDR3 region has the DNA TGTGCCAGCAGCGCGTATAGGACAGGGAACGACTATGGCTACACCTTC. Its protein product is CASSAYRTGNDYGYTF.

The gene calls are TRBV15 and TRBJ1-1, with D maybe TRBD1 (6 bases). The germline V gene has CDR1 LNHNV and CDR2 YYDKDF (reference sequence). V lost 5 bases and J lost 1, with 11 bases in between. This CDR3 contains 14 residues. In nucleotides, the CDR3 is TGTGCCACCAGCTTGACAGGAGGGAACACTGAAGCTTTCTTT. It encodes CATSLTGGNTEAFF.

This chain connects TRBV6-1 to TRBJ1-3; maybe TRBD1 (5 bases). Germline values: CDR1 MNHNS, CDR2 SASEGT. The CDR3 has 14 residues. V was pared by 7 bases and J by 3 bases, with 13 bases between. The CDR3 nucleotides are TGTGCCAGCACCAAGGGCGGGGGTGGAAACACCATATATTTT. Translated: CASTKGGGGNTIYF.

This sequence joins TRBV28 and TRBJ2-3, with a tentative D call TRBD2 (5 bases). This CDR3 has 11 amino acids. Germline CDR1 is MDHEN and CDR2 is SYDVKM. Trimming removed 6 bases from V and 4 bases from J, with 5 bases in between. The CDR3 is CASSGADTQYF. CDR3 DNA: TGTGCCAGCAGCGGGGCAGATACGCAGTATTTT.

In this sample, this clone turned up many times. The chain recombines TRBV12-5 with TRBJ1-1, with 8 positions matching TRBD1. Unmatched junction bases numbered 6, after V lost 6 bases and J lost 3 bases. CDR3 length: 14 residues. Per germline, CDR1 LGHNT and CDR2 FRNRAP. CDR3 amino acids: CASGRDRGHTEAFF. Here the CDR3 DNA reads TGTGCTAGTGGCCGAGACAGGGGTCACACTGAAGCTTTCTTT.

Here the CDR3 reads CAWSLQGNYGYTF. CDR3 coding DNA: TGTGCCTGGAGTCTACAGGGGAACTATGGCTACACCTTC. The rearrangement links TRBV30 to TRBJ1-2; TRBD1 matches 7 bases. Germline CDR1 and CDR2: GTSNPN and SVGIG (reference sequence). CDR3 length: 13 residues. After removal of 2 bases from V and 2 bases from J, the junction contained 2 bases not matched to a gene.

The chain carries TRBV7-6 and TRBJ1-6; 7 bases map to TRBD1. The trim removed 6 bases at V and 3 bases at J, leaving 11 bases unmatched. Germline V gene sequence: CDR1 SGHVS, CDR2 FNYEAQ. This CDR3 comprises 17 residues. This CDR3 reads CASSRQGPRGYNSPLHF. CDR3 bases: TGTGCCAGCAGTCGACAGGGCCCCCGGGGCTATAATTCACCCCTCCACTTT.

CDR3 in DNA: TGTGCCAGCAGCTTAGAGGGGACTAGCGGCACAGATACGCAGTATTTT. It specifies CASSLEGTSGTDTQYF. The J gene is TRBJ2-3, the V gene TRBV7-9; TRBD2 matches at 10 bases. Germline V CDR1 and CDR2: SEHNR, FQNEAQ (reference sequence). J lost 1 base, V lost 1 base, and 2 bases had no gene match. The CDR3 is made up of 16 amino acids.

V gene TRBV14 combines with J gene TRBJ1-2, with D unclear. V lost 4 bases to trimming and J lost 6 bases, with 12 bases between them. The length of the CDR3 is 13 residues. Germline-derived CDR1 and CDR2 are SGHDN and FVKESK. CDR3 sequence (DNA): TGTGCCAGCAGCCGTAGGTGGGCTGATGGCTACACCTTC. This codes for CASSRRWADGYTF.

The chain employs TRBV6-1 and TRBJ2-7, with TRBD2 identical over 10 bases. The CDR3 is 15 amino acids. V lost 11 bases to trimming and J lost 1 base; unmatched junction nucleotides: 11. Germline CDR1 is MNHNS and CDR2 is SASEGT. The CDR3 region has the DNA TGTGCCTCACGGTCAAGCGGGGGGGCTTCCTACGAGCAGTACTTC. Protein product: CASRSSGGASYEQYF.

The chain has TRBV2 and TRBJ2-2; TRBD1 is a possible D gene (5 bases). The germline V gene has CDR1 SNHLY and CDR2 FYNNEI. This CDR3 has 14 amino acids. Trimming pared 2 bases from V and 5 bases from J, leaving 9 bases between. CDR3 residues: CASSEQGITGELFF. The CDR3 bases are TGTGCCAGCAGTGAACAGGGTATTACCGGGGAGCTGTTTTTT.

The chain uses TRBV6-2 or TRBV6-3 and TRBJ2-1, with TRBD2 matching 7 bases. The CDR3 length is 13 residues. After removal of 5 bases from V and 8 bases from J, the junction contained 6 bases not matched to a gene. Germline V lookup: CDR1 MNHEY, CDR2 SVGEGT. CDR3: CASSPTSDHEQFF. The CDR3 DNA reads TGTGCCAGCAGTCCCACTAGCGATCATGAGCAGTTCTTC.

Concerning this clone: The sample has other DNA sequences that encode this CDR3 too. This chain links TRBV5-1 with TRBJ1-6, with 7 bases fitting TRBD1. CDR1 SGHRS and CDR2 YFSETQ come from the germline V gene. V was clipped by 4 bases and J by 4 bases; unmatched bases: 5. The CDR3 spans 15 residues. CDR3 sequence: CASSPGQSYNSPLHF. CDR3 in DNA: TGCGCCAGCAGCCCGGGACAGTCTTATAATTCACCCCTCCACTTT.

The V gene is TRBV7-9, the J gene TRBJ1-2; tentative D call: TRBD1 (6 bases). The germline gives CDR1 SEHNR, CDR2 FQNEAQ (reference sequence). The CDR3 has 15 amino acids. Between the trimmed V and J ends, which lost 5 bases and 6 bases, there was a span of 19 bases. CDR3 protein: CASSPRGRDTNGYTF. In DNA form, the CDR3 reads TGTGCCAGCAGCCCCCGGGGTCGGGACACCAATGGCTACACCTTC.

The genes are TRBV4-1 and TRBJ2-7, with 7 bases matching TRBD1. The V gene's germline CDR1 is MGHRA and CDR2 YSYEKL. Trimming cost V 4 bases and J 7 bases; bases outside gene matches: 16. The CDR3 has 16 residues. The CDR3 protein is CASSLFTGTVPREQYF. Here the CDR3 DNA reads TGCGCCAGCAGCCTATTCACCGGGACAGTCCCTAGGGAGCAGTACTTC.

CDR3 sequence reads: CASSPGTRSTDTQYF. CDR3 sequence (DNA): TGTGCCAGCAGCCCAGGGACTAGGAGCACAGATACGCAGTATTTT. The chain links TRBV7-6 to TRBJ2-3; 8 nucleotides match TRBD2. The V gene end was trimmed by 5 bases and the J gene end by 0 bases; junction bases not matched to a gene: 4. The germline V gene encodes CDR1 SGHVS and CDR2 FNYEAQ. The CDR3 loop spans 15 amino acids.

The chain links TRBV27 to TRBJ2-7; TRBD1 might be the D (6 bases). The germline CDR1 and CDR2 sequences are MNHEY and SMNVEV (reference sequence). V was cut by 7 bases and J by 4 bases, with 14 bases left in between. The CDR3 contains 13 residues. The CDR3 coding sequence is TGTGCCAGCAAGGGGGTCCTGAAGTACGAGCAGTACTTC. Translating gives CASKGVLKYEQYF.

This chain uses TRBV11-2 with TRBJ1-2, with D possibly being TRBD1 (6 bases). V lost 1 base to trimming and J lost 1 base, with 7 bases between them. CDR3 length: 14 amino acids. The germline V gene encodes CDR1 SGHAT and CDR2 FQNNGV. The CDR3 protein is CASSLAGDNYGYTF. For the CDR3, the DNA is TGTGCCAGCAGCTTAGCAGGGGATAACTATGGCTACACCTTC.

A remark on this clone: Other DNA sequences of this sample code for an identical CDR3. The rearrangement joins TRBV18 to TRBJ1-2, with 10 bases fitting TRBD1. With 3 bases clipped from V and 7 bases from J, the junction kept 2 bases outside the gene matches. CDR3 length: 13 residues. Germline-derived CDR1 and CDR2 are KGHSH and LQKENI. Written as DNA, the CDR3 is TGTGCCAGCTCACCCGGGACAGGGGTTGGCTACACCTTC. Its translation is CASSPGTGVGYTF.

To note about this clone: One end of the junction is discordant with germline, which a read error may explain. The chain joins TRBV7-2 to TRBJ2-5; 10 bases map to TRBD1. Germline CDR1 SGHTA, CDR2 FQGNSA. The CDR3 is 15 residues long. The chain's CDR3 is CASSPGQGWQGTQYF. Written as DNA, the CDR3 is TGTGCCAGCAGCCCGGGACAGGGGTGGCAAGGGACCCAGTACTTC.